These 31 T cell receptor beta chains were all obtained from the same sample, sequenced in a study of shared clonotypes between healthy human individuals. Using immunoSEQ multiplex PCR, the repertoire was profiled, and TCRdb retains in-frame clones only, with some absent. The data hold some 2.4 million clones, with more than 85% observed a single time. The sequencing input was naive CD4+ T cells from PBMCs. Noted subset: CD45RA+ positively selected. Receptor source: a man aged 18 to 30 in good health. Some clones in this sample may be carry-over from other donors' samples.

The genes are TRBV18 and TRBJ1-5; D call uncertain. The CDR3 has 15 amino acids. From germline, CDR1 is KGHSH and CDR2 LQKENI. Trimming pared 3 bases from V and 1 base from J, leaving 10 bases between. The CDR3 loop reads CASSPRQASNQPQHF. The CDR3 nucleotides are TGTGCCAGCTCACCGCGGCAGGCGAGCAATCAGCCCCAGCATTTT.

This chain connects TRBV10-3 to TRBJ1-5; 11 positions match TRBD1. This CDR3 has 14 amino acids. The germline CDR1 and CDR2 sequences are ENHRY and SYGVKD. The trim removed 5 bases at V and 6 bases at J, leaving 3 bases unmatched. CDR3 in DNA: TGTGCCATCAGTCCGGACAGGGGGCCTCAGCCCCAGCATTTT. This gives the protein CAISPDRGPQPQHF.

This clone was detected once. This chain links TRBV6-5 with TRBJ1-2, with TRBD1 matching over 8 bases. The CDR3 spans 14 residues. Trimming at V came to 1 base and at J to 7 bases, leaving 5 bases not matched to a gene. In germline, CDR1 is MNHEY, CDR2 SVGAGI. This chain's CDR3 is CASSYYQGAPGYTF. The CDR3 bases are TGTGCCAGCAGTTACTACCAGGGGGCGCCTGGCTACACCTTC.

As for this clone: The same CDR3 is also encoded by other DNA sequences in this sample. This chain links TRBV5-1 with TRBJ2-1; D not resolved. CDR1 is SGHRS, CDR2 YFSETQ, per germline. The CDR3 length is 15 residues. The V and J ends lost 0 bases and 0 bases respectively, with 7 bases between them. The CDR3 loop reads CASSLDHSSYNEQFF. In DNA form, the CDR3 reads TGCGCCAGCAGCTTGGATCACAGCTCCTACAATGAGCAGTTCTTC.

CDR3 bases: TGTGCCAGCTCACTAATGGATTTTATGAACACTGAAGCTTTCTTT. This encodes CASSLMDFMNTEAFF. The V and J genes are TRBV18 and TRBJ1-1, with D uncertain. The CDR3 loop spans 15 amino acids. Trimming shortened V by 4 bases and J by 0 bases, and 12 bases separated the two germline ends. Per the germline V gene, CDR1 is KGHSH and CDR2 is LQKENI.

This chain connects TRBV2 to TRBJ1-5, with D maybe TRBD1 (5 bases). CDR1 and CDR2 from the germline V gene are SNHLY and FYNNEI. V was pared by 4 bases and J by 6 bases, with 10 bases between. The CDR3 consists of 13 residues. CDR3 in amino acids: CASSASGGQPQHF. The DNA for the CDR3 is TGTGCCAGCAGTGCCTCCGGGGGTCAGCCCCAGCATTTT. Full variable domain (missing parts from reference TRBV2 and TRBJ1-5): EPEVTQTPSHQVTQMGQEVILRCVPISNHLYFYWYRQILGQKVEFLVSFYNNEISEKSEIFDDQFSVERPDGSNFTLKIRSTKLEDSAMYFCASSASGGQPQHFGDGTRLSIL.

The chain couples TRBV7-2 to TRBJ1-5, with TRBD1 identical over 10 bases. J gave up 7 bases and V 2 bases, and 8 bases lay outside the gene matches. Per germline, CDR1 SGHTA and CDR2 FQGNSA. This CDR3 has 16 amino acids. In DNA form, the CDR3 reads TGTGCCAGCAGCTTACAGGGGACAGGGGTAAACCAGCCCCAGCATTTT. Its translation is CASSLQGTGVNQPQHF.

Turning to this clone: Additional DNA sequences in this sample encode the identical CDR3. The gene calls are TRBV10-1 and TRBJ1-5; no reliable D call. The germline CDR1 and CDR2 sequences are WNHNN and SYGVQD (reference sequence). V gave up 0 bases and J gave up 7 bases, with 4 bases separating them. There are 12 residues in the CDR3. CDR3 loop: CASSESNQPQHF. The CDR3 DNA sequence: TGCGCCAGCAGTGAGTCAAACCAGCCCCAGCATTTT.

This chain joins TRBV11-3 and TRBJ2-6; 8 bases line up with TRBD1. This CDR3 has 18 amino acids. The germline V gene encodes CDR1 SGHNT and CDR2 YENEEA. V shed 5 bases and J 0 bases; nucleotides not matched to a gene: 9. As DNA, the CDR3 is TGTGCCAGCAGCGGCGGAAAGGGACAGGACTCTGGGGCCAACGTCCTGACTTTC. It yields the protein CASSGGKGQDSGANVLTF.

This clone was seen a single time. For the CDR3, the DNA is TGTGCCAGCAGTCCGCTTCGGACAGCCTACGAGCAGTACTTC. As protein: CASSPLRTAYEQYF. The chain employs TRBV28 and TRBJ2-7; D is perhaps TRBD1 (6 bases). The germline gives CDR1 MDHEN, CDR2 SYDVKM. Trimming removed 5 bases at V and 2 bases at J, with 13 bases between. This CDR3 is 14 amino acids long. Filled out from reference TRBV28 and TRBJ2-7, the complete variable domain reads DVKVTQSSRYLVKRTGEKVFLECVQDMDHENMFWYRQDPGLGLRLIYFSYDVKMKEKGDIPEGYSVSREKKERFSLILESASTNQTSMYLCASSPLRTAYEQYFGPGTRLTVT.

This clone has a handful of counts. This chain joins TRBV10-1 and TRBJ1-1; the D gene is possibly TRBD1 (5 bases). The length of the CDR3 is 14 residues. V lost 1 base, J lost 4 bases, and 10 bases lay in between. The germline V gene has CDR1 WNHNN and CDR2 SYGVQD (reference sequence). The DNA for the CDR3 is TGCGCCAGCAGTGAGTTTGGGGGGTCCACTGAAGCTTTCTTT. Amino acids: CASSEFGGSTEAFF.

The rearrangement links TRBV7-8 to TRBJ2-2, with 11 bases aligning to TRBD1. CDR3 length: 15 amino acids. The V gene end was trimmed by 3 bases and the J gene end by 4 bases; junction bases not matched to a gene: 1. The germline gives CDR1 SGHVS, CDR2 FQNEAQ. DNA for the CDR3: TGTGCCAGCAGCTTTGGGACAGGGGGCACCGGGGAGCTGTTTTTT. Translating it yields CASSFGTGGTGELFF.

J is TRBJ1-3 and V is TRBV7-2; D not resolved. Germline V gene sequence: CDR1 SGHTA, CDR2 FQGNSA. CDR3 length equals 14 residues. Trimming stripped 5 bases from V and 4 bases from J, with 12 bases between. CDR3 in amino acids: CASSQSRSGNTIYF. The CDR3 DNA is TGTGCCAGCAGCCAGTCCCGATCGGGAAACACCATATATTTT.

The chain couples TRBV2 to TRBJ1-5; D is possibly TRBD1 (5 bases). Germline assignment: CDR1 SNHLY and CDR2 FYNNEI. The CDR3 is 13 amino acids. The ends were cut back, 5 bases at V and 9 bases at J, with 14 bases in the middle. The CDR3 region has the DNA TGTGCCAGCAGTTTGGACACCACAGGGCCCCAGCATTTT. It yields the protein CASSLDTTGPQHF. The full variable domain, rest sourced from reference TRBV2 and TRBJ1-5, is EPEVTQTPSHQVTQMGQEVILRCVPISNHLYFYWYRQILGQKVEFLVSFYNNEISEKSEIFDDQFSVERPDGSNFTLKIRSTKLEDSAMYFCASSLDTTGPQHFGDGTRLSIL.

This chain joins TRBV25-1 and TRBJ1-2; no clear D gene. CDR3 length: 12 residues. Germline assignment: CDR1 MGHDK and CDR2 SYGVNS. V gave up 4 bases and J gave up 0 bases, with 3 bases separating them. The CDR3 region is CASSVTNYGYTF. The CDR3 nucleotides are TGTGCCAGCAGTGTAACTAACTATGGCTACACCTTC.

This clone has more than one count but fewer than ten. The chain employs TRBV11-2 and TRBJ1-4; 7 nucleotides line up with TRBD1. V lost 5 bases to trimming and J lost 13 bases; unmatched junction nucleotides: 10. Germline CDR1 is SGHAT and CDR2 is FQNNGV. The CDR3 contains 13 residues. The CDR3 DNA reads TGTGCCAGCAGCATAATCCGGGACAGCGCACTGTTTTTT. Encoded protein: CASSIIRDSALFF.

This clone came up once. V is TRBV27 and J is TRBJ1-2, with TRBD1 matching 8 bases. V lost 5 bases to trimming and J lost 5 bases; unmatched junction nucleotides: 4. CDR3 length equals 13 residues. Per germline, CDR1 MNHEY and CDR2 SMNVEV (reference sequence). The CDR3, as DNA: TGTGCCAGCAGTAAAAGGACAGGGTATGGCTACACCTTC. Residues: CASSKRTGYGYTF.

The rearrangement uses TRBV6-6 and TRBJ1-5; D gene ambiguous. CDR1 and CDR2 from the germline V gene are MNHNY and SVGAGI (reference sequence). The CDR3 spans 15 residues. The V end was cut by 3 bases, the J end by 4 bases, with 13 bases between. CDR3 in DNA: TGTGCCAGCAGTTATGTTTCAGGACCGAATCAGCCCCAGCATTTT. Translation gives CASSYVSGPNQPQHF.

The rearrangement uses TRBV28 and TRBJ1-5; 8 bases are a match to TRBD1. CDR1 is MDHEN, CDR2 SYDVKM, per germline. CDR3 length: 14 amino acids. V lost 7 bases and J lost 2; bases outside the gene matches: 4. The CDR3 sequence is CASTATGGNQPQHF. The CDR3 DNA follows: TGTGCCAGCACCGCGACAGGGGGCAATCAGCCCCAGCATTTT.

A word on this clone: Other DNA sequences in the same sample also yield this CDR3. The CDR3 spells CASRDRAGELFF. The DNA for the CDR3 is TGTGCCAGCAGGGATAGGGCCGGGGAGCTGTTTTTT. The chain couples TRBV27 to TRBJ2-2; D unclear. This CDR3 spans 12 amino acids. CDR1 and CDR2 (germline): MNHEY, SMNVEV (reference sequence). V dropped 6 bases and J dropped 6 bases, with 8 bases sitting between them.

The chain employs TRBV30 and TRBJ1-1, with 8 bases aligning to TRBD1. Trimming cost V 8 bases and J 5 bases; bases outside gene matches: 10. The germline V gene has CDR1 GTSNPN and CDR2 SVGIG (reference sequence). The CDR3 runs to 13 residues. CDR3 in DNA: TGTGCCGGCACCCGGACAGGGTTAACTGAAGCTTTCTTT. Residues: CAGTRTGLTEAFF.

V gene TRBV30 combines with J gene TRBJ2-2; 10 bases are a match to TRBD1. Germline assignment: CDR1 GTSNPN and CDR2 SVGIG (reference sequence). The CDR3 length is 16 residues. Trimming cost V 5 bases and J 5 bases; bases outside gene matches: 11. The CDR3 is CAWVYRQGAVTGELFF. The CDR3 bases are TGTGCCTGGGTCTACAGACAGGGGGCGGTAACCGGGGAGCTGTTTTTT.

This clone showed up just once. Here the CDR3 DNA reads TGTGCCAGCAGCACGGGACAGGGCAACGGGCAGTACTTC. Translating it yields CASSTGQGNGQYF. This rearrangement joins TRBV7-2 to TRBJ2-7; 9 bases are a match to TRBD1. This CDR3 has 13 residues. From germline, CDR1 is SGHTA and CDR2 FQGNSA. V shed 5 bases and J 9 bases; nucleotides not matched to a gene: 8.

This rearrangement joins TRBV5-1 to TRBJ1-2, with D perhaps TRBD1 (6 bases). V lost 0 bases, J lost 8 bases, and 11 bases lay in between. CDR3 length: 13 residues. CDR1 SGHRS and CDR2 YFSETQ come from the germline V gene. The CDR3 here is CASSLGGTSGYTF. CDR3 bases: TGCGCCAGCAGCTTGGGGGGGACATCCGGCTACACCTTC.

This chain joins TRBV4-1 and TRBJ1-2; weak D call: TRBD1 (5 bases). In germline, CDR1 is MGHRA, CDR2 YSYEKL. The CDR3 is 14 residues long. Deletions cut 2 bases from V and 8 bases from J, with 15 bases between. The CDR3, as DNA: TGCGCCAGCAGCCAACAGGAGGGGATATCCGGCTACACCTTC. Translation: CASSQQEGISGYTF.

This clone has a handful of counts. V and J are TRBV6-5 and TRBJ1-4; D is unresolved. V was clipped by 5 bases and J by 7 bases, with 17 bases between them. The CDR3 extends over 15 amino acids. Germline CDR1 and CDR2: MNHEY and SVGAGI. The CDR3 sequence: CASSPQWAGSEKLFF. Here the CDR3 DNA reads TGTGCCAGCAGTCCGCAGTGGGCAGGTAGTGAAAAACTGTTTTTT.

V is TRBV6-5 and J is TRBJ2-7; 8 bases align to TRBD1. Losses at the gene ends were 6 bases for V and 5 bases for J; bases not matched to a gene: 9. CDR3 length equals 14 residues. The germline V gene encodes CDR1 MNHEY and CDR2 SVGAGI. CDR3 nucleotides: TGTGCCAGCAGCCCGCAGGGGGCGCTTAACGAGCAGTACTTC. Translation: CASSPQGALNEQYF.

Only one count was recorded for this clone. J is TRBJ2-7 and V is TRBV7-9; weak D call: TRBD1 (6 bases). Germline CDR1 is SEHNR and CDR2 is FQNEAQ (reference sequence). V dropped 1 base and J dropped 3 bases, with 10 bases sitting between them. CDR3 length: 14 amino acids. CDR3 coding DNA: TGTGCCAGCAGCTTAGGCAGGGGTAACTACGAGCAGTACTTC. Residues: CASSLGRGNYEQYF.

The chain recombines TRBV6-6 with TRBJ2-6; TRBD1 matches 8 bases. The CDR3 loop spans 15 amino acids. V shed 7 bases and J 0 bases; nucleotides not matched to a gene: 2. Germline CDR1 is MNHNY and CDR2 is SVGAGI (reference sequence). For the CDR3, the DNA is TGTGCCAGCATAGGACAGGGCTCTGGGGCCAACGTCCTGACTTTC. Its protein is CASIGQGSGANVLTF.

The rearrangement joins TRBV14 to TRBJ2-5; possibly TRBD2 for D (5 bases). Germline loops: CDR1 SGHDN, CDR2 FVKESK. This CDR3 has 15 amino acids. Deletions cut 1 base from V and 4 bases from J, with 13 bases between. Here the CDR3 DNA reads TGTGCCAGCAGCCAAGGCAGAGGGCCACGAGAGACCCAGTACTTC. This gives the protein CASSQGRGPRETQYF.

The chain has TRBV11-2 and TRBJ1-4; 11 nucleotides agree with TRBD1. The CDR3 covers 15 residues. The V gene's germline CDR1 is SGHAT and CDR2 FQNNGV. V lost 3 bases, J lost 7 bases, and 4 bases stayed unmatched. The CDR3 bases are TGTGCCAGCAGCTTTACCGGGACAGGGGGTGAAAAACTGTTTTTT. Its translation is CASSFTGTGGEKLFF. Full variable domain (remainder filled in from reference TRBV11-2 and TRBJ1-4): EAGVAQSPRYKIIEKRQSVAFWCNPISGHATLYWYQQILGQGPKLLIQFQNNGVVDDSQLPKDRFSAERLKGVDSTLKIQPAKLEDSAVYLCASSFTGTGGEKLFFGSGTQLSVL.